This TCR beta chain came from a study of blood T cells in healthy people across ages. Broader study findings: Age showed a roughly linear inverse relationship with TCR beta diversity per million T cells.

Using a J-beta primer mix together with a sample-barcoded 5' primer, a second PCR was run for roughly 7 to 11 cycles. TCRdb re-called the 5' RACE reads with MiXCR, one entry per CDR3 protein. Among some 1.6 million distinct CDR3 sequences listed, roughly 32% were seen once. This CDR3 has 16 amino acids. Between the trimmed V and J ends, which lost 0 bases and 6 bases, there was a span of 17 bases. Per germline, CDR1 MNHEY and CDR2 SMNVEV (reference sequence). Details on this clonotype: Its antigen is undetermined.

This chain uses TRBV27 with TRBJ1-2; maybe TRBD1 (6 bases). The sample consisted of blood. The clonotype originates from a woman between 25 and 40 years old in good health. The CDR3: CASSLSALGQYHGYTF. The CDR3 DNA reads as TGTGCCAGCAGTTTATCGGCCCTCGGACAGTACCATGGCTACACCTTC.